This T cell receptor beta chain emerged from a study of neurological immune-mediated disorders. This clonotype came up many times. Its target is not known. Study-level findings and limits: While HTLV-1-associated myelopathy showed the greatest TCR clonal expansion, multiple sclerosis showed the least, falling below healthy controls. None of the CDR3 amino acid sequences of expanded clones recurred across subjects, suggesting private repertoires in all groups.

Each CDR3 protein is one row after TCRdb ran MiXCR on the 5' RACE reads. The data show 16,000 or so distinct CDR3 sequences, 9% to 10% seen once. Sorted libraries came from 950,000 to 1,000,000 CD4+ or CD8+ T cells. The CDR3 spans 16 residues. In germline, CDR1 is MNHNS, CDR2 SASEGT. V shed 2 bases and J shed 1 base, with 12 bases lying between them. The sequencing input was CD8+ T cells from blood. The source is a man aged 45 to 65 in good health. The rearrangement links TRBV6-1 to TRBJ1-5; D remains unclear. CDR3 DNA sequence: TGTGCCAGCAGTGAACGTCCGGAGGGAAGCAATCAGCCCCAGCATTTT. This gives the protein CASSERPEGSNQPQHF.